This passage covers 14 T cell receptor beta chains from one sample sequenced in a study of graft-versus-host responses after intestinal transplantation (dated by TCRdb to 2020 to 2022). The receptor library was made with the immunoSEQ multiplex PCR assay. Sourced from immuneACCESS, this table was stored by TCRdb with only in-frame sequences that have V and J called. A share of the clones is absent; for the studies checked, an unresolved V gene accounts for under half, and the remainder has no known explanation. This sample comprises about 26,000 clones, about four fifths of them detected only once. The top ten clonotypes cover 0.55% to 0.8% of the sample. Their recognized antigens are unknown. Per the publication, the time point label means: cells obtained before transplantation from donor or recipient. Sequenced here: unstimulated CD4+ T cells sorted from spleen or lymph node cells, sampled before intestinal transplant. All receptors derive from a human donor who received an intestinal transplant.

Notes on this clone: The same CDR3 is also encoded by other DNA sequences in this sample. The V call is TRBV5-1, the J call TRBJ2-7; D unresolved. Germline V gene lookup returns CDR1 SGHRS and CDR2 YFSETQ. The ends were cut back, 0 bases at V and 0 bases at J, with 1 base in the middle. This CDR3 is 12 amino acids long. The CDR3 here is CASSLVSYEQYF. In DNA form, the CDR3 reads TGCGCCAGCAGCTTGGTCTCCTACGAGCAGTACTTC. Using reference TRBV5-1 and TRBJ2-7 for the parts outside the CDR3, the full variable domain is KAGVTQTPRYLIKTRGQQVTLSCSPISGHRSVSWYQQTPGQGLQFLFEYFSETQRNKGNFPGRFSGRQFSNSRSEMNVSTLELGDSALYLCASSLVSYEQYFGPGTRLTVT.

This sequence joins TRBV25-1 and TRBJ1-1, with 8 bases matching TRBD1. This CDR3 contains 15 residues. The germline gives CDR1 MGHDK, CDR2 SYGVNS. V lost 4 bases, J lost 5 bases, and 9 bases stayed unmatched. The CDR3 nucleotides read TGTGCCAGCAGTGGGGATCAGGGGGCGAGAACTGAAGCTTTCTTT. This gives the protein CASSGDQGARTEAFF.

The rearrangement uses TRBV11-2 and TRBJ2-1, with D hard to call. CDR1 SGHAT and CDR2 FQNNGV come from the germline V gene. With 1 base removed from V and 6 bases from J, the gap between germline ends came to 7 bases. The CDR3 consists of 13 residues. Here the CDR3 reads CASSLVYGNEQFF. In DNA form, the CDR3 reads TGTGCCAGCAGCTTAGTCTATGGCAATGAGCAGTTCTTC.

This clone was counted between two and nine times. The CDR3 here is CASSSFLGETQYF. CDR3 bases: TGTGCCAGCAGCTCGTTCTTAGGGGAGACCCAGTACTTC. The genes are TRBV7-8 and TRBJ2-5; D not certain. Trimming took 4 bases from V and 5 from J, leaving 11 bases between them. Germline-derived CDR1 and CDR2 are SGHVS and FQNEAQ. The CDR3 length is 13 residues.

The chain carries TRBV6-1 and TRBJ1-6; D is unresolved. Germline CDR1 reads MNHNS; CDR2 reads SASEGT. The V end lost 6 bases, the J end lost 7 bases, and 13 bases lay between the germline ends. This CDR3 has 14 residues. The CDR3 nucleotides are TGTGCCAGCAGATTAAGGGAAGAAAATTCACCCCTCCACTTT. Translating it yields CASRLREENSPLHF.

The J gene is TRBJ2-1, the V gene TRBV7-2; weak D call: TRBD2 (6 bases). Per germline, CDR1 SGHTA and CDR2 FQGNSA. The CDR3 consists of 14 residues. V was pared by 5 bases and J by 0 bases, with 8 bases between. The CDR3 nucleotides are TGTGCCAGCAGCCAGGACTACTCCTACAATGAGCAGTTCTTC. It yields the protein CASSQDYSYNEQFF.

The genes are TRBV9 and TRBJ2-5; D may correspond to TRBD1 or TRBD2 (5 bases each). The CDR3 is 14 amino acids. Trimming pared 2 bases from V and 5 bases from J, leaving 13 bases between. Germline V lookup: CDR1 SGDLS, CDR2 YYNGEE. The CDR3 DNA sequence: TGTGCCAGCAGCGTGGGAGCCGGGGCGGAGACCCAGTACTTC. Residues: CASSVGAGAETQYF.

This chain joins TRBV6-1 and TRBJ2-2; TRBD2 is a possible D gene (6 bases). The V and J ends lost 5 bases and 1 base respectively, with 11 bases between them. The germline gives CDR1 MNHNS, CDR2 SASEGT. The CDR3 consists of 15 residues. The CDR3: CASSNPGLNTGELFF. The DNA for the CDR3 is TGTGCCAGCAGTAACCCGGGACTGAACACCGGGGAGCTGTTTTTT.

This sequence joins TRBV5-1 and TRBJ2-6, with D uncertain. CDR1 is SGHRS and CDR2 is YFSETQ in the germline V gene. V was pared by 0 bases and J by 2 bases, with 18 bases between. The CDR3 is 19 residues long. The CDR3 bases are TGCGCCAGCAGCTTGGGTCTCAGGACCCACCGTCCTGGGGCCAACGTCCTGACTTTC. This gives the protein CASSLGLRTHRPGANVLTF.

This chain connects TRBV4-1 to TRBJ2-5; perhaps TRBD1 as D (6 bases). The germline gives CDR1 MGHRA, CDR2 YSYEKL. V lost 4 bases, J lost 5 bases, and 26 bases lay in between. The CDR3 is 18 residues long. The CDR3 bases are TGCGCCAGCAGCCGCCTACCCCCAGGGGTTAGGTTAGGGGAGACCCAGTACTTC. It is translated as CASSRLPPGVRLGETQYF.

In DNA form, the CDR3 reads TGTGCCAGCAGCAGGACAGGGGTTGGCTACACCTTC. This encodes CASSRTGVGYTF. V and J are TRBV5-4 and TRBJ1-2, with 9 bases matching TRBD1. V was pared by 4 bases and J by 7 bases, with 2 bases of the junction left unmatched. The CDR3 totals 12 residues. Germline loops: CDR1 SGHNT, CDR2 YYREEE (reference sequence).

The chain recombines TRBV7-3 with TRBJ2-3; D ambiguous. Trimming cost V 4 bases and J 0 bases, with 11 bases left between them. The CDR3 covers 15 residues. Germline values: CDR1 SGHTA, CDR2 FQGTGA. The CDR3 region is CASSSDSRSTDTQYF. The CDR3 coding sequence is TGTGCCAGCAGCTCCGACTCCCGCAGCACAGATACGCAGTATTTT.

The chain joins TRBV21-1 to TRBJ2-1; the table's D call, TRBD1, has no DNA check behind it. TRBV21-1 represents a pseudogene. This CDR3 comprises 17 residues. The CDR3 DNA reads as TGTGCCAGCAGCAAAGTGGGCCGGGACAGGGAGGTCCATGAGCAGTTCTTC. It specifies CASSKVGRDREVHEQFF.

A single count supports this clone. The chain recombines TRBV18 with TRBJ1-2; 7 bases align to TRBD1. CDR3 length: 15 amino acids. V gave up 3 bases and J gave up 5 bases; unmatched junction bases: 9. Germline values: CDR1 KGHSH, CDR2 LQKENI. The CDR3: CASSPGQASIYGYTF. DNA of the CDR3: TGTGCCAGCTCACCTGGACAGGCCTCAATATATGGCTACACCTTC. The full variable domain, its missing parts supplied by reference TRBV18 and TRBJ1-2, is NAGVMQNPRHLVRRRGQEARLRCSPMKGHSHVYWYRQLPEEGLKFMVYLQKENIIDESGMPKERFSAEFPKEGPSILRIQQVVRGDSAAYFCASSPGQASIYGYTFGSGTRLTVV.